These 17 T cell receptor beta chains share one sample of origin, sequenced in a study of spatial heterogeneity in lung cancer (dated by TCRdb to the late 2010s). Overall study outcomes, separate from this receptor: The number of expanded intratumoral alpha and beta TCRs correlated with the tumor nonsynonymous mutation count.

Receptors were amplified or captured by 5' RACE. The instrument given in TCRdb is NextSeq 500. TCRdb took the public reads, trimmed them with fastp at Q25, ran MiXCR for clone calling and kept in-frame beta chains. Rows with one shared CDR3 protein collapse into an entry with the most common genes and DNA. Within this sample are around 1,200 distinct CDR3 sequences, with 15% to 19% of them counted one time only. The top ten clones comprise around 20% of the sample. The time point label, read with the paper, signifies: sample taken at primary tumor resection. The antigens for these receptors are not known. This material consisted of lung tumor tissue, taken at surgery. These receptors were collected from a male donor with early-stage non-small cell lung cancer.

By sample share, this clonotype is medium-sized (0.01 to 0.1%). The chain couples TRBV6-2 or TRBV6-3 to TRBJ1-6; D perhaps matches TRBD1 (5 bases). Trimming removed 0 bases at V and 7 bases at J, with 13 bases between. The CDR3 extends over 16 amino acids. Looked up from germline, CDR1 is MNHEY and CDR2 is SVGEGT. The CDR3 region is CASSYSRDAENSPLHF. The CDR3 region has the DNA TGTGCCAGCAGTTACTCCCGGGACGCGGAGAATTCACCCCTCCACTTT.

By share, this clonotype ranks as large. The rearrangement joins TRBV7-9 to TRBJ2-1; 12 bases match TRBD2. This CDR3 is built from 14 residues. The germline CDR1 and CDR2 sequences are SEHNR and FQNEAQ (reference sequence). J lost 7 bases, V lost 6 bases, and 4 bases had no gene match. The CDR3 loop is CASSKTSGSNEQFF. DNA of the CDR3: TGTGCCAGCAGTAAGACTAGCGGGAGTAATGAGCAGTTCTTC.

This clonotype showed up just once. This chain uses TRBV20-1 with TRBJ2-7; a weak D match, TRBD1 (6 bases). Deletions cut 0 bases from V and 0 bases from J, with 9 bases between. CDR1 and CDR2 from the germline V gene are DFQATT and SNEGSKA (reference sequence). The CDR3 loop spans 14 amino acids. CDR3 coding DNA: TGCAGTGCTAGAGATGGACAGATCTCCTACGAGCAGTACTTC. Translated, it gives CSARDGQISYEQYF.

This clonotype is medium-sized by share. The V gene is TRBV11-2, the J gene TRBJ2-5, with TRBD2 as a possible D gene (5 bases). Germline V CDR1 and CDR2: SGHAT, FQNNGV. V was trimmed by 5 bases and J by 6 bases, leaving 22 bases between them. This CDR3 spans 16 amino acids. DNA for the CDR3: TGTGCCAGCAGCCCTCGGGGTGCTGGGGTGTTAAAGACCCAGTACTTC. It is translated as CASSPRGAGVLKTQYF.

This clonotype has a count of ten or more. The J gene is TRBJ1-1, the V gene TRBV7-8; D might be TRBD1 (6 bases). The CDR3 extends over 17 amino acids. Germline CDR1 and CDR2: SGHVS and FQNEAQ. With 3 bases removed from V and 3 bases from J, the gap between germline ends came to 20 bases. The CDR3 loop is CASSFRPAGSGDTEAFF. The CDR3 nucleotides are TGTGCCAGCAGCTTCCGCCCAGCGGGGTCAGGGGACACTGAAGCTTTCTTT.

This clonotype has only a few counts. This sequence joins TRBV12-3 or TRBV12-4 and TRBJ2-6, with TRBD1 matching 7 bases. V was pared by 6 bases and J by 0 bases, with 8 bases of the junction left unmatched. This CDR3 contains 17 residues. In DNA form, the CDR3 reads TGTGCCAGCAGCCCCCGGGACAGACTCTCTGGGGCCAACGTCCTGACTTTC. The encoded protein is CASSPRDRLSGANVLTF.

This clonotype was counted a few times. CDR3 in amino acids: CASSRASGEETQYF. The CDR3 coding sequence is TGTGCCAGCTCACGGGCTAGCGGGGAAGAGACCCAGTACTTC. The chain uses TRBV18 and TRBJ2-5; 9 bases line up with TRBD2. Germline loops: CDR1 KGHSH, CDR2 LQKENI. Trimming took 4 bases from V and 3 from J; bases not matched to a gene: 3. CDR3 length: 14 amino acids.

By its share, this clonotype is medium-sized. The genes are TRBV20-1 and TRBJ2-1, with D perhaps matching TRBD2 (6 bases). The CDR3 contains 15 residues. V shed 3 bases and J shed 6 bases, with 18 bases lying between them. Germline assignment: CDR1 DFQATT and CDR2 SNEGSKA (reference sequence). CDR3 residues: CSASPPTRRGNEQFF. DNA of the CDR3: TGCAGTGCTAGCCCCCCTACCCGGAGGGGCAATGAGCAGTTCTTC.

This clonotype is classed as medium-sized. The chain combines TRBV6-1 with TRBJ2-7, with TRBD1 matching 10 bases. The V gene end was trimmed by 8 bases and the J gene end by 3 bases; junction bases not matched to a gene: 13. Germline CDR1 MNHNS, CDR2 SASEGT. This CDR3 is 16 amino acids long. The CDR3 region has the DNA TGTGCCAGCCTCAAGGGGGGGACAGGGGTAATCTACGAGCAGTACTTC. Amino acids: CASLKGGTGVIYEQYF.

This clonotype was seen many times. As DNA, the CDR3 is TGTGCCAGCAGTTACTTACTAGAGTGGCCCCTCCACTTT. Protein sequence: CASSYLLEWPLHF. This chain links TRBV6-5 with TRBJ1-6, with unresolved D. Looked up from germline, CDR1 is MNHEY and CDR2 is SVGAGI. The ends were cut back, 1 base at V and 13 bases at J, with 11 bases in the middle. The CDR3 contains 13 residues.

Notes on this clonotype: A read error is possible here, since a much larger clone lies one base away. The V gene is TRBV2, the J gene TRBJ2-1; no clear D gene. Germline-derived CDR1 and CDR2 are SNHLY and FYNNEI. Trimming took off 5 bases at V and 4 bases at J, with 12 bases between the two ends. CDR3 length: 14 residues. CDR3 amino acids: CASSPRLLYNEQFF. CDR3 bases: TGTGCCAGCAGTCCCAGACTGCTTTACAATGAGCAGTTCTTC.

In its sample, this clonotype is medium-sized. The chain couples TRBV5-1 to TRBJ2-2; D not resolved. The CDR3 runs 12 residues. Germline V gives CDR1 SGHRS, CDR2 YFSETQ. The V end was cut by 2 bases, the J end by 7 bases, with 6 bases between. The CDR3, as DNA: TGCGCCAGCAGCTTATGGAGCGGGGAGCTGTTTTTT. This gives the protein CASSLWSGELFF.

Judged by abundance, this clonotype is medium-sized. The J gene is TRBJ1-2, the V gene TRBV5-1, with TRBD1 identical over 12 bases. Per the germline V gene, CDR1 is SGHRS and CDR2 is YFSETQ. The junction had 10 bases not matched to a gene; V was cut back by 5 bases and J by 8 bases. The CDR3 spans 15 residues. CDR3 residues: CASSHSRDRGRGYTF. CDR3 DNA: TGCGCCAGCAGTCATTCCCGGGACAGGGGGCGCGGCTACACCTTC.

The CDR3 DNA reads as TGCAGTGCTAGAGATGCGGGGGCTCATGGCTACACCTTC. Its protein product is CSARDAGAHGYTF. The chain uses TRBV20-1 and TRBJ1-2; TRBD1 might be the D (6 bases). Germline values: CDR1 DFQATT, CDR2 SNEGSKA (reference sequence). The germline V and J ends were trimmed by 0 bases and 6 bases, with 11 bases remaining between them. The CDR3 spans 13 residues.

By its share, this clonotype is medium-sized. The V call is TRBV5-1, the J call TRBJ2-7; 8 bases match TRBD1. Looked up from germline, CDR1 is SGHRS and CDR2 is YFSETQ. This CDR3 has 17 residues. Trimming took 0 bases from V and 5 from J; bases not matched to a gene: 13. As DNA, the CDR3 is TGCGCCAGCAGCTTGGGTCCGAGGATGGGACAGGTTAACGAGCAGTACTTC. Amino acid sequence: CASSLGPRMGQVNEQYF.

This clonotype showed up many times. The genes are TRBV4-3 and TRBJ2-7; D may be TRBD2 (6 bases). Germline V CDR1 and CDR2: LGHNA, YSLEER. There are 13 residues in the CDR3. The ends were cut back, 5 bases at V and 5 bases at J, with 13 bases in the middle. Here the CDR3 DNA reads TGCGCCAGCAGCGCCAGACTAGGGGACGAGCAGTACTTC. It codes for CASSARLGDEQYF.

This chain uses TRBV6-5 with TRBJ2-7, with 8 positions matching TRBD2. Germline loops: CDR1 MNHEY, CDR2 SVGAGI. This CDR3 is 15 amino acids long. V lost 0 bases and J lost 6; bases outside the gene matches: 7. The CDR3 here is CASSYSGLGGSEQYF. The CDR3 bases are TGTGCCAGCAGTTACTCGGGACTAGGTGGAAGCGAGCAGTACTTC.